A selection of T cell receptor beta chains follows, all from one sample in a study of blood T cell repertoires in COVID-19. TCRdb's copy holds only in-frame clones and misses some; the assay was immunoSEQ multiplex PCR. The data hold roughly 50,000 clones, with under 90% observed a single time. Sequenced: peripheral blood. The receptors shown here come from a man aged 50 to 59 with acute or convalescent COVID-19. CDR3s include the opening cysteine and the closing phenylalanine or tryptophan. A D gene is named only where the DNA matches it firmly. Clone size appears in some rows only: once, few, many, or a class for an expanded clone.

length	V	J	size	D	CDR3	DNA
16	TRBV11-2	TRBJ2-1	few	TRBD2	CASSLVIGLARNEQFF	TGTGCCAGCAGCTTAGTAATTGGACTAGCGAGAAATGAGCAGTTCTTC
15	TRBV9	TRBJ2-1	-	TRBD2	CASNTGTSSYNEQFF	TGTGCCAGCAACACCGGGACTAGCTCCTACAATGAGCAGTTCTTC
13	TRBV12-3/TRBV12-4	TRBJ1-6	-	-	CASSLQRHSPLHF	TGTGCCAGCAGTTTACAGAGGCATTCACCCCTCCACTTT
16	TRBV5-1	TRBJ2-1	few	TRBD2	CASSLATSGNGNEQFF	TGCGCCAGCAGCTTGGCCACAAGCGGGAACGGCAATGAGCAGTTCTTC
13	TRBV3-1/TRBV3-2	TRBJ2-2	few	-	CASSPPLSGELFF	TGTGCCAGCAGCCCCCCCTTGTCCGGGGAGCTGTTTTTT
13	TRBV6-5	TRBJ1-2	once	TRBD1	CASKRTGDGGYTF	TGTGCCAGCAAGAGGACAGGGGATGGTGGCTACACCTTC
15	TRBV19	TRBJ2-1	-	TRBD1	CASSMGDRVYNEQFF	TGTGCCAGTAGTATGGGGGACAGGGTCTACAATGAGCAGTTCTTC
16	TRBV3-1/TRBV3-2	TRBJ2-7	-	TRBD2	CASSLRLRGRIYEQYF	TGTGCCAGCAGCCTTCGTTTGCGGGGGAGAATCTACGAGCAGTACTTC
13	TRBV6-5	TRBJ2-2	-	TRBD1	CASNDRDTGELFF	TGTGCCAGTAACGACAGGGACACCGGGGAGCTGTTTTTT
15	TRBV24-1	TRBJ2-1	-	-	CATSDRVLPYNEQFF	TGTGCCACCAGTGACCGGGTCTTACCTTACAATGAGCAGTTCTTC
16	TRBV4-1	TRBJ2-6	-	-	CASSQSALSGANVLTF	TGCGCCAGCAGCCAGTCTGCGCTTTCTGGGGCCAACGTCCTGACTTTC
13	TRBV4-1	TRBJ1-2	-	-	CASSQRGANGYTF	TGCGCCAGCAGCCAAAGAGGAGCAAATGGCTACACCTTC
13	TRBV28	TRBJ2-7	-	TRBD2	CASEREGSYEQYF	TGTGCCTCGGAGCGGGAGGGTTCCTACGAGCAGTACTTC
17	TRBV21-1	TRBJ2-3	-	-	CASSKALGVGGTDTQYF	TGTGCCAGCAGCAAAGCGCTGGGGGTCGGAGGGACAGATACGCAGTATTTT
15	TRBV19	TRBJ2-5	few	-	CASSMAAGSQETQYF	TGTGCCAGTAGTATGGCGGCAGGGTCACAAGAGACCCAGTACTTC
15	TRBV16	TRBJ2-1	-	TRBD2	CASSQLAGGSHEQFF	TGTGCCAGCAGCCAATTAGCGGGAGGGAGTCATGAGCAGTTCTTC
16	TRBV5-4	TRBJ1-4	-	TRBD1	CASSQGQGASGEKLFF	TGTGCCAGCAGCCAGGGACAGGGGGCGAGCGGTGAAAAACTGTTTTTT
15	TRBV5-1	TRBJ1-4	few	TRBD1	CASSIGQGLNEKLFF	TGCGCCAGCAGCATTGGACAGGGCCTTAATGAAAAACTGTTTTTT
17	TRBV4-1	TRBJ1-6	-	TRBD1	CASSQPGGDRENSPLHF	TGCGCCAGCAGCCAACCAGGGGGTGACAGGGAAAATTCACCCCTCCACTTT
15	TRBV2	TRBJ2-3	-	TRBD2	CASSPLAGFTDTQYF	TGTGCCAGCAGTCCTCTAGCGGGGTTCACAGATACGCAGTATTTT
13	TRBV5-6	TRBJ1-5	-	-	CASSRTANQPQHF	TGTGCCAGCAGCAGGACAGCGAATCAGCCCCAGCATTTT
13	TRBV7-8	TRBJ2-7	-	-	CASNSIAQDEQYF	TGTGCCAGCAACAGTATTGCACAGGACGAGCAGTACTTC